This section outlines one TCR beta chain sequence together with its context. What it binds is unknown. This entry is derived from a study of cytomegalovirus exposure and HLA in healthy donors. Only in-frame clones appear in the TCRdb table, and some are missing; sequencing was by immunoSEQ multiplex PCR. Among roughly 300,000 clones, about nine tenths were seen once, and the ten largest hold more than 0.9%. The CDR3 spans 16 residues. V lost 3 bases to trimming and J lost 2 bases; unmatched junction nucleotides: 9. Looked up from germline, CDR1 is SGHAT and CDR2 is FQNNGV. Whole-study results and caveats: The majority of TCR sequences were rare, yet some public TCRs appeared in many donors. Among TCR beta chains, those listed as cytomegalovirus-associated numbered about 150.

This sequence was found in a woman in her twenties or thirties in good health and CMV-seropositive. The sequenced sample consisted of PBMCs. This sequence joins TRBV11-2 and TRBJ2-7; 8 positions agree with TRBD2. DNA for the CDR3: TGTGCCAGCAGCTTTACGTGGACTAGCACAACCTACGAGCAGTACTTC. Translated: CASSFTWTSTTYEQYF.